The rows below give T cell receptor beta chains drawn from one sample of a study of T cells in Graves' hyperthyroidism and ophthalmopathy. MiXCR was run by TCRdb on the multiplex PCR reads, yielding one entry per CDR3 protein. This table holds approximately 360,000 distinct CDR3 sequences, approximately 25% found once. The sequenced material came from blood. These TCRs come from a man in his fifties with Graves' hyperthyroidism. The CDR3 runs from the conserved cysteine through the conserved F or W. The D gene is left open where the match is weak. Not all rows give a size; the values are once, few, many and, for expanded clones, a class.

>.|TRBJ2-5|TRBV12-3/TRBV12-4|TRBD1
TGTGCCAGCAGTTTAGCGAGGGACAGAGTTTACCAAGAGACCCAGTACTTC
CASSLARDRVYQETQYF
>many|TRBJ2-5|TRBV20-1|.
TGCAGTGCTAAGAGGGGAGAGACCCAGTACTTC
CSAKRGETQYF
>many|TRBJ2-5|TRBV3-1|TRBD2
TGTGCCAGCAGCCAAGTGGGAGGGCTAGAGACCCAGTACTTC
CASSQVGGLETQYF
>many|TRBJ1-2|TRBV20-1|.
TGCAGTGCTAGAGAGGAGATCTATGGCTACACCTTC
CSAREEIYGYTF
>many|TRBJ2-1|TRBV29-1|TRBD2
TGCAGCGTTGGCCTCGCGGGAGTATCTGAGCAGTTCTTC
CSVGLAGVSEQFF
>few|TRBJ2-1|TRBV11-2|TRBD2
TGTGCCAGCAGCTGGACGCTAGCGGGAGGTTACAATGAGCAGTTCTTC
CASSWTLAGGYNEQFF
>many|TRBJ2-1|TRBV7-3|.
TGTGCCAGCAGCTTAACGGGGGGTGAGCAGTTCTTC
CASSLTGGEQFF
>.|TRBJ2-7|TRBV27|TRBD1
TGTGCCAGTACAACCCTCGGGACAGGGGGTCGCGAGCAGTACTTC
CASTTLGTGGREQYF
>few|TRBJ2-3|TRBV30|.
TGTGCCTGGATGGAGATGGGGCGAGATACGCAGTATTTT
CAWMEMGRDTQYF
>.|TRBJ2-7|TRBV12-3/TRBV12-4|.
TGTGCCAGCGGTTCTAGGGGTGGTTACGAGCAGTACTTC
CASGSRGGYEQYF
>many|TRBJ1-1|TRBV28|.
TGTGCCAGCAGTTCGCTAGTGGAAAAAGCTTTCTTT
CASSSLVEKAFF
>.|TRBJ1-3|TRBV20-1|.
TGCAGTGCTAAGGAGGGGGCTGGAAACACCATATATTTT
CSAKEGAGNTIYF
>many|TRBJ1-4|TRBV30|.
TGTGCCTGGAGTACAGGGTCGGCTAATGAAAAACTGTTTTTT
CAWSTGSANEKLFF
>few|TRBJ2-7|TRBV6-5|TRBD2
TGTGCCAGCAGTTACTGGACTAGCGGGACCTACGAGCAGTACTTC
CASSYWTSGTYEQYF
>.|TRBJ2-3|TRBV20-1|TRBD2
TGCAGTGCTGAGGCGCTAGCGGGAGCGCGGGGGTCAGTCGAGGCGCAGTATTTT
CSAEALAGARGSVEAQYF
>.|TRBJ2-4|TRBV19|.
TGTGCCAGTATCCCGACAGGATCTTACATTCAGTACTTC
CASIPTGSYIQYF
>few|TRBJ2-1|TRBV20-1|.
TGCAGTGCTAGAGTTGAGGGTGAGCAGTTCTTC
CSARVEGEQFF
>few|TRBJ2-7|TRBV25-1|TRBD1
TGTGCCAGCAGTGACTTCACAGGGGCCAACGAGCAGTACTTC
CASSDFTGANEQYF
>.|TRBJ2-5|TRBV7-9|.
TGTGCCAGCAGCTCAGGACGGATCCAAGAGACCCAGTACTTC
CASSSGRIQETQYF
>.|TRBJ1-2|TRBV12-3/TRBV12-4|TRBD1
TGTGCCAGCAGTCCCCATTCCGGGACAGGCTATGGCTACACCTTC
CASSPHSGTGYGYTF
>few|TRBJ2-1|TRBV24-1|.
TGTGCCACCAGTCGATCTTCAGGGGACAATGAGCAGTTCTTC
CATSRSSGDNEQFF
>few|TRBJ1-2|TRBV19|.
TGTGCCACTACCGGGGGCCTAGGCTACACCTTC
CATTGGLGYTF
>.|TRBJ2-7|TRBV3-1|TRBD1
TGTGCCAGCAGCCAAGCCCCGGGACAGAGTTACGAGCAGTACTTC
CASSQAPGQSYEQYF
>few|TRBJ2-1|TRBV7-3|TRBD2
TGTGCCAGCAGCTTAGAGTGGGGGGGGTTCAATGAGCAGTTCTTC
CASSLEWGGFNEQFF
>few|TRBJ1-1|TRBV7-6|.
TGTGCCAGCAGCGTAGACGGCTTAAACACTGAAGCTTTCTTT
CASSVDGLNTEAFF
>many|TRBJ2-7|TRBV28|.
TGTGCCAGCAGTTTCCTCAGGACCCCCTACGAGCAGTACTTC
CASSFLRTPYEQYF
>.|TRBJ2-1|TRBV24-1|.
TGTGCCACCAGTGATTTCGGCAGGGACTCCTACAATGAGCAGTTCTTC
CATSDFGRDSYNEQFF
>.|TRBJ1-2|TRBV5-1|TRBD1
TGCGCCAGCAGCTTGGCCAAAGGGACAGGGGTCGGCTACACCTTC
CASSLAKGTGVGYTF
>.|TRBJ2-7|TRBV7-9|.
TGCGCCAGCAGCTTTGCGCCCGGGGGAGGCGAGCAGTACTTC
CASSFAPGGGEQYF
>.|TRBJ2-3|TRBV27|TRBD2
TGTGCCAGCCTTGGGACTAGCGGGGGGTTCAGGGATACGCAGTATTTT
CASLGTSGGFRDTQYF
>once|TRBJ2-7|TRBV6-1|TRBD2
TGTGCCAGCAGATCTAGCGGGAGGGCCGGGCAGTACTTC
CASRSSGRAGQYF
>many|TRBJ2-7|TRBV19|.
TGTGCCAGTAGTACGATCGACAGTTCCTCCTACGAGCAGTACTTC
CASSTIDSSSYEQYF
>many|TRBJ2-3|TRBV27|.
TGTGCCAGCAGTTTACAGGGGCCCCGCGGAGATACGCAGTATTTT
CASSLQGPRGDTQYF
>.|TRBJ1-2|TRBV29-1|TRBD1
TGCAGCGTTACACGACAGGGTGATAACTATGATGGCTACACCTTC
CSVTRQGDNYDGYTF
>.|TRBJ1-1|TRBV28|.
TGTGCCAGCAGTTCCCCAGATAGGGGAAACACTGAAGCTTTCTTT
CASSSPDRGNTEAFF
>few|TRBJ2-2|TRBV2|.
TGTGCCAGCAGTCGGGGGGCGGGATCGGGCACCGGGGAGCTGTTTTTT
CASSRGAGSGTGELFF
>.|TRBJ2-6|TRBV30|.
TGTGCCTGGAGTGGCTTCGGGGGGCGATCTGGGGCCAACGTCCTGACTTTC
CAWSGFGGRSGANVLTF
>.|TRBJ2-2|TRBV27|.
TGTGCCAGCACTCACCAAGTGGCTAGGCCCACCGGGGAGCTGTTTTTT
CASTHQVARPTGELFF